There are many counts of the clone carrying this TCR beta chain. What it binds is not known. Isolated RNA was reverse transcribed in full, so expressed TCRB transcripts were sequenced. The repertoire was sequenced with immunoSEQ multiplex PCR; TCRdb's copy has only in-frame clones and lacks some. The sample shows roughly 150,000 clones, around 8% of them seen only once. Germline assignment: CDR1 SGHDN and CDR2 FVKESK. V shed 4 bases, J shed 1 base, and the junction held 3 bases outside the gene matches. The CDR3 consists of 14 residues. The data stem from a study of beta chain features in type 1 diabetes. Findings and limits, study-wide: Patients with Type 1 diabetes showed moderately but significantly shorter TCRB CDR3s in all four CD4+ subsets.

The sample comprised central memory CD4+ T cells from blood. This clonotype was sampled from a woman aged 40 to 50 with type 1 diabetes. The V gene is TRBV14, the J gene TRBJ1-2, with 7 bases identical to TRBD1. The CDR3 loop is CASSLRQGNYGYTF. The CDR3 nucleotides read TGTGCCAGCAGCCTCCGACAGGGTAACTATGGCTACACCTTC.